The clone carrying this T cell receptor beta chain was seen many times. The antigen is unknown. The data were obtained in a study of T cells in Graves' hyperthyroidism and ophthalmopathy. General study points: Onset of ophthalmopathy came a median approximately 6.9 months after the model predicted it. Most expanded thyroid clonotypes above 0.001 recurred in blood.

Graves' hyperthyroidism was deemed stable absent ophthalmopathy progression within 18 months. Amplification of TCR beta CDR3 regions used RNA as the template. HTBI primers drove first-round RT-PCR of the TCR CDR3. Via MiXCR, TCRdb re-called the multiplex PCR reads, giving one row per CDR3 protein. The repertoire holds a few hundred thousand distinct CDR3 sequences, with about 43% as singletons. Germline V gene sequence: CDR1 LGHNA, CDR2 YNFKEQ. V was pared by 0 bases and J by 5 bases, with 16 bases between. The CDR3 is 17 residues long. The clonotype was recovered from a woman under 30 with Graves' hyperthyroidism. Sequences were obtained from peripheral blood or thyroid tissue (not recorded which). This chain links TRBV4-2 with TRBJ1-4; D is unclear. The CDR3 reads CASSQDLRRRANEKLFF. The CDR3 nucleotides are TGTGCCAGCAGCCAAGATCTCCGTAGGAGGGCGAATGAAAAACTGTTTTTT.